The source of this T cell receptor beta chain is a study of T cell repertoires in ileal Crohn's disease (dated by TCRdb to the late 2010s). A note on the overall study: The median duration of disease was roughly 7.6 years, and at the time of surgery approximately 34% of patients were active smokers. Every patient underwent surgery because of a complication, which was stricturing disease in about 61% and penetrating disease in around 39%. About half of the patients received postoperative therapy: about eleven received thiopurines and about 19 received anti-TNF agents. TCR repertoire analysis was performed in just over 55 Crohn's disease patients drawn from a prospective multicentre cohort. The study was conducted in parallel with a multicentre cohort built to find predictors of early endoscopic recurrence after ileocolonic resection. Endoscopic postoperative recurrence was defined as a Rutgeerts score above i0. A total of around 150 mucosal samples from about 57 patients were sequenced, collected from several sites on the surgical specimen as well as at postoperative endoscopy. General conclusions and limits of the study: Compared with CD4 T cells, sorted CD8 T cells held more high-frequency clones, which suggests that the mucosal expansions were mostly CD8. Endoscopic recurrence was linked to a higher percentage of high-frequency clones at surgery, and recurrence occurred in every patient whose clonality exceeded 26.8% (18/57). Patients who were active smokers at surgery had a significantly higher proportion of clonal expansions than non-smokers (around 24% vs 18%, p=0.02). Mucosal CD4 and CD8 T cells were sorted and sequenced only in a subgroup of patients, the size of which was not stated.

For commercial TCRB immunosequencing, about 500 nanograms of biopsy DNA were submitted for each sample. CDR3 regions were amplified from genomic DNA by Adaptive Biotechnology using a two-step, amplification bias-controlled multiplex PCR. In the first PCR, primers covered every V and J gene segment, and in the second PCR, barcodes and Illumina adapters were added. CDR3 libraries were sequenced on an Illumina instrument. The authors' analysis ran thus. The analysis used both the pipelines supplied by the vendor and custom analysis of the raw data in R/Bioconductor with R version 3.3.0. Clonality, which ranges from 0 to 1, was calculated as the inverse of the normalised Shannon entropy across all productive clones. High-frequency clones were defined as the share of the repertoire occupied by the top 100 clones, with only clones passing a 95% confidence test being retained. Repertoire diversity was measured with the Simpson index, and overlap between samples was measured with the Morisita-Horn index. TCRdb holds this immuneACCESS table with in-frame rearrangements only. Some clones are missing; in checked studies, unresolved V genes explain under half, and the rest has no known cause. The V and J calls and clone size come from that table; D and trimming were worked out from the DNA. In this sample the table shows 11,000 to 15,000 clones, 84% of which occur a single time. The ten most abundant clones make up 6.5% of the sample.

This clone was seen a handful of times. Its target antigen remains unknown. Base qualities are missing; no much larger clone stands one base away. Eligible patients were adults with ileal or ileocolonic Crohn's disease who had an indication for ileocolonic resection. Before DNA extraction, whole ileal mucosal biopsies were kept frozen at -80 degrees C. Genomic DNA was extracted from frozen whole biopsies using a TRizol-based method and was quantified with a NanoDrop 2000 spectrophotometer. Sequenced input: ileal tissue. The source of this sequence is an adult with Crohn's disease.

DNA sequence: TGTGCCAGCAGCCGGGGAACCAGCGTACTTACCTACGAGCAGTACTTC. Its amino acids are CASSRGTSVLTYEQYF. Rearrangement joined TRBV11-2 to TRBJ2-7; TRBD2 could be the D gene, as 5 bases match. V loses 5 bases, J loses 2 bases, and the germline ends lie 19 bases apart. CDR1 and CDR2, looked up from the germline V gene, are SGHAT and FQNNGV. The CDR3 holds 16 amino acids from the cysteine to the phenylalanine. The entry retains the CDR3 DNA only, 48 bases that are in frame from base 1.